This T cell receptor (beta chain) was profiled in a study of control samples from healthy donors and cancer patients. The V end was cut by 0 bases, the J end by 4 bases, with 18 bases between. CDR3 length equals 17 residues. From germline, CDR1 is LGHDT and CDR2 YNNKEL (reference sequence). TCRdb's copy holds only in-frame clones and misses some; the assay was immunoSEQ multiplex PCR. The sample contains about 130,000 clones, less than 90% of which appear only once. This clone was picked up one time. The J gene is TRBJ1-2, the V gene TRBV3-1 (or the pseudogene TRBV3-2); D remains unclear. Sample: blood. The TCR sequence derives from a young man in good health. In DNA form, the CDR3 reads TGTGCCAGCAGCCAAGATTTCTTTCCCGTACTAGGCTATGGCTACACCTTC. Translation gives CASSQDFFPVLGYGYTF.